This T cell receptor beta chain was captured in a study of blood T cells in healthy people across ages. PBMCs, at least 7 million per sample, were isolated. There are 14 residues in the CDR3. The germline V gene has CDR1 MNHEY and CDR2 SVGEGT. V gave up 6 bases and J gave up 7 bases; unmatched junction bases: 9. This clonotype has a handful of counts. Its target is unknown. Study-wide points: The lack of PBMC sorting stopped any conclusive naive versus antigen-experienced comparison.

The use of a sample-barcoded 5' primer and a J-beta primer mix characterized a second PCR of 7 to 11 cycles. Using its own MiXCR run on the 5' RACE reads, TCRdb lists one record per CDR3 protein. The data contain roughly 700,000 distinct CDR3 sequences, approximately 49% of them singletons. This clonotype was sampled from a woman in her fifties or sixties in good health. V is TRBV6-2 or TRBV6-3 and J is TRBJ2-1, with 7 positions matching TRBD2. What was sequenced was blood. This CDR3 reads CASRSGRAGNEQFF. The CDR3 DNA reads TGTGCCAGCAGGAGTGGGAGGGCCGGGAATGAGCAGTTCTTC.